This record concerns one T cell receptor (beta chain) sequence. What it binds is not known. The TCR beta cDNA libraries contained unique molecular identifiers. TCRdb passed the PCR reads through MiXCR, listing each CDR3 protein once. This table holds about 770,000 distinct CDR3 sequences, about half found once. This sample stems from a study of post-analysis software for immune sequencing data. As for the study in general: Multiple sclerosis in the patients followed relapsing-remitting, secondary progressive and progressive-relapsing courses.

Broader study findings: Normalized Chao1 diversity in multiple sclerosis patients fell significantly below that of controls. Patients used roughly five TRBV segments, including TRBV5-6, TRBV5-1 and TRBV20-1, more often than controls.

CDR3 size: 16 residues. Unmatched junction bases numbered 4, after V lost 0 bases and J lost 4 bases. Germline V gene lookup returns CDR1 MGHDK and CDR2 SYGVNS. The specimen sequenced was blood. The rearrangement links TRBV25-1 to TRBJ2-2; TRBD1 agrees at 8 bases. The TCR originated in a girl aged 10 to 17 with multiple sclerosis. CDR3 in amino acids: CASSEYGQGGTGELFF. As DNA, the CDR3 is TGTGCCAGCAGTGAATACGGACAGGGAGGCACCGGGGAGCTGTTTTTT.